Given below is one TCR beta chain in context. V was trimmed by 5 bases and J by 9 bases, leaving 14 bases between them. Looked up from germline, CDR1 is MNHEY and CDR2 is SMNVEV (reference sequence). The CDR3 loop spans 13 amino acids. The record originates from a study of T cell changes during pregnancy in multiple sclerosis. Generated by immunoSEQ multiplex PCR, the TCRdb table keeps only in-frame clones and is missing some. Altogether 25,000 to 30,000 clones are present, around 86% being singletons, with the ten largest covering around 0.58%. Specimen: CD4+ T cells from peripheral blood mononuclear cells, collected in the first trimester of pregnancy. This chain joins TRBV27 and TRBJ2-1, with D possibly being TRBD2 (6 bases). This TCR came from a female donor in good health, enrolled as a control in a pregnancy study. This CDR3 reads CASSRGTDGEQFF. The DNA of the CDR3 is TGTGCCAGCAGTCGGGGGACGGACGGTGAGCAGTTCTTC.